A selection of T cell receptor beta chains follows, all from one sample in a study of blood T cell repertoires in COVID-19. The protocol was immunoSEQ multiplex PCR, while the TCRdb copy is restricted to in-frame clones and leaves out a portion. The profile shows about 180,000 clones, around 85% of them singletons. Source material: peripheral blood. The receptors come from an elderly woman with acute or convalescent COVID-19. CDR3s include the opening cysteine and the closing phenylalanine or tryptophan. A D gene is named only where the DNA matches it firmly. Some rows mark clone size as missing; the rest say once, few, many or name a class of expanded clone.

CDR3nt: TGTGCCAGTCTGGGCAGGGCAAGCTCTGGAAACACCATATATTTT
CDR3aa: CASLGRASSGNTIYF
j_gene: TRBJ1-3
d_gene: -
abundance: -
v_gene: TRBV19

CDR3nt: TGTGCCAGCAGCCAAGAAGTCCGGGGGAGTGAGCAGTTCTTC
CDR3aa: CASSQEVRGSEQFF
j_gene: TRBJ2-1
d_gene: -
abundance: -
v_gene: TRBV4-2

CDR3nt: TGCGCCAGCAGCTTCCTATCTACAGAGACTGAAGCTTTCTTT
CDR3aa: CASSFLSTETEAFF
j_gene: TRBJ1-1
d_gene: -
abundance: many
v_gene: TRBV5-1

CDR3nt: TGTGCCAGCAGCGCCCAGGACAGGGGGATCCGGGTCTATGGCTACACCTTC
CDR3aa: CASSAQDRGIRVYGYTF
j_gene: TRBJ1-2
d_gene: TRBD1
abundance: once
v_gene: TRBV7-9

CDR3nt: TGTGCCAGCAGCCAGAACAGGGTAGATCAGCCCCAGCATTTT
CDR3aa: CASSQNRVDQPQHF
j_gene: TRBJ1-5
d_gene: -
abundance: -
v_gene: TRBV3-1/TRBV3-2

CDR3nt: TGTGCCAGCAGAGACCCGGGAATTGGACAATCCGGGGGGGGACGGCGGCCGGGCCTCTATGGCTACACCTTC
CDR3aa: CASRDPGIGQSGGGRRPGLYGYTF
j_gene: TRBJ1-2
d_gene: -
abundance: -
v_gene: TRBV6-4

CDR3nt: TGTGCCAGTAGTACACAGGGGTTTGAAGCTTTCTTT
CDR3aa: CASSTQGFEAFF
j_gene: TRBJ1-1
d_gene: TRBD1
abundance: -
v_gene: TRBV19

CDR3nt: TGTGCCAGCTCACCGGAACGGAGAACTGAAGCTTTCTTT
CDR3aa: CASSPERRTEAFF
j_gene: TRBJ1-1
d_gene: -
abundance: -
v_gene: TRBV18

CDR3nt: TGTGCCAGCAGTGAACAGAACTACAATGAGCAGTTCTTC
CDR3aa: CASSEQNYNEQFF
j_gene: TRBJ2-1
d_gene: -
abundance: -
v_gene: TRBV2

CDR3nt: TGTGCCAGCAGCCAAGATGGGACAACCATGAACACTGAAGCTTTCTTT
CDR3aa: CASSQDGTTMNTEAFF
j_gene: TRBJ1-1
d_gene: -
abundance: -
v_gene: TRBV3-1/TRBV3-2

CDR3nt: TGTGCCAGCAGTGAGGCCGGGGGGGAAAAACTGTTTTTT
CDR3aa: CASSEAGGEKLFF
j_gene: TRBJ1-4
d_gene: -
abundance: -
v_gene: TRBV6-1

CDR3nt: TGTGCCAGCTCAGCTACTCCGGGACAGGGGGCGGGAAACATTCAGTACTTC
CDR3aa: CASSATPGQGAGNIQYF
j_gene: TRBJ2-4
d_gene: TRBD1
abundance: -
v_gene: TRBV18

CDR3nt: TGCGCCAGCAGCGGTGACAGGGGCCCCTACAATGAGCAGTTCTTC
CDR3aa: CASSGDRGPYNEQFF
j_gene: TRBJ2-1
d_gene: TRBD1
abundance: -
v_gene: TRBV5-1

CDR3nt: TGCGCCAGCAGCTTGGTCTACAGGGGCAAGAACACTGAAGCTTTCTTT
CDR3aa: CASSLVYRGKNTEAFF
j_gene: TRBJ1-1
d_gene: TRBD1
abundance: -
v_gene: TRBV5-1

CDR3nt: TGTGCCAGCAGCTCCTTTAGCGGGCCCCCTTACGAGCAGTACTTC
CDR3aa: CASSSFSGPPYEQYF
j_gene: TRBJ2-7
d_gene: TRBD2
abundance: -
v_gene: TRBV7-2

CDR3nt: TGTGCCAGCAGCTCCGGGACACTAGGAGAGACCCAGTACTTC
CDR3aa: CASSSGTLGETQYF
j_gene: TRBJ2-5
d_gene: -
abundance: -
v_gene: TRBV7-3

CDR3nt: TGCGCCAGCAGCCAGGGACAGGGGGCTCTCCAAGAGACCCAGTACTTC
CDR3aa: CASSQGQGALQETQYF
j_gene: TRBJ2-5
d_gene: TRBD1
abundance: -
v_gene: TRBV4-1

CDR3nt: TGCGCCAGCAGCCTCCTGACAGGGGGCGGCTCTGGGGCCAACGTCCTGACTTTC
CDR3aa: CASSLLTGGGSGANVLTF
j_gene: TRBJ2-6
d_gene: TRBD1
abundance: -
v_gene: TRBV5-1

CDR3nt: TGTGCCAGCAGCTTAGTTCGAGCGCCGAACACCGGGGAGCTGTTTTTT
CDR3aa: CASSLVRAPNTGELFF
j_gene: TRBJ2-2
d_gene: -
abundance: -
v_gene: TRBV7-2

CDR3nt: TGTGCCAGCAGTGAATGGGGGCCAAATCAGCCCCAGCATTTT
CDR3aa: CASSEWGPNQPQHF
j_gene: TRBJ1-5
d_gene: -
abundance: -
v_gene: TRBV25-1

CDR3nt: TGTGCCAGCAGTGACGGGCAGGGGAGAAACTCACCCCTCCACTTT
CDR3aa: CASSDGQGRNSPLHF
j_gene: TRBJ1-6
d_gene: -
abundance: -
v_gene: TRBV6-4

CDR3nt: TGTGCCAGCAGCTTGGCCGGCGGGGGACGGGTTGGCTACACCTTC
CDR3aa: CASSLAGGGRVGYTF
j_gene: TRBJ1-2
d_gene: -
abundance: few
v_gene: TRBV5-4

CDR3nt: TGCGCCAGCAGCCAAGATGAGACAGGGGTAATCGGGGGCACAGATACGCAGTATTTT
CDR3aa: CASSQDETGVIGGTDTQYF
j_gene: TRBJ2-3
d_gene: TRBD1
abundance: few
v_gene: TRBV4-1

CDR3nt: TGTGCCAGCTCACCAAGCCAGGGAGGGACCCAGTACTTC
CDR3aa: CASSPSQGGTQYF
j_gene: TRBJ2-5
d_gene: -
abundance: -
v_gene: TRBV18

CDR3nt: TGTGCCAGCAGCCCCCAGGGGCAGACGTGGAATAGTGAGCAGTTCTTC
CDR3aa: CASSPQGQTWNSEQFF
j_gene: TRBJ2-1
d_gene: -
abundance: -
v_gene: TRBV9

CDR3nt: TGTGCCAGCAGCGCCAGGGTGGAGACCGGGGAGCTGTTTTTT
CDR3aa: CASSARVETGELFF
j_gene: TRBJ2-2
d_gene: -
abundance: -
v_gene: TRBV9

CDR3nt: TGTGCCAGTAGTATAGTGGACAGAGGAGTAGACCAGCCCCAGCATTTT
CDR3aa: CASSIVDRGVDQPQHF
j_gene: TRBJ1-5
d_gene: -
abundance: -
v_gene: TRBV19

CDR3nt: TGTGCCAGCAGCCGGGGGGCTAACTATGGCTACACCTTC
CDR3aa: CASSRGANYGYTF
j_gene: TRBJ1-2
d_gene: -
abundance: once
v_gene: TRBV11-2

CDR3nt: TGTGCCAGCAGCGTTACAGGGAGTAGCAATCAGCCCCAGCATTTT
CDR3aa: CASSVTGSSNQPQHF
j_gene: TRBJ1-5
d_gene: -
abundance: few
v_gene: TRBV9

CDR3nt: TGTGCCAGCATAGCAGAGCCGAACTATGGCTACACCTTC
CDR3aa: CASIAEPNYGYTF
j_gene: TRBJ1-2
d_gene: -
abundance: few
v_gene: TRBV2

CDR3nt: TGTGCCAGCAGCTTGAGGGGTAACTCACCCCTCCACTTT
CDR3aa: CASSLRGNSPLHF
j_gene: TRBJ1-6
d_gene: -
abundance: -
v_gene: TRBV5-4

CDR3nt: TGTGCCAGCAGCCCGAAGGAGGGACCAGATACGCAGTATTTT
CDR3aa: CASSPKEGPDTQYF
j_gene: TRBJ2-3
d_gene: -
abundance: -
v_gene: TRBV5-4

CDR3nt: TGTGCCAGCAGCACCAACCCGGGACTAGCGGAAGAGACCCAGTACTTC
CDR3aa: CASSTNPGLAEETQYF
j_gene: TRBJ2-5
d_gene: TRBD2
abundance: -
v_gene: TRBV7-8

CDR3nt: TGTGCCAGCATGGCAGGACAGGGGTTAGGTGGCTACACCTTC
CDR3aa: CASMAGQGLGGYTF
j_gene: TRBJ1-2
d_gene: TRBD1
abundance: -
v_gene: TRBV6-5

CDR3nt: TGCGCCAGCAGCCACCTAGGGGGGGGGAATTCACCCCTCCACTTT
CDR3aa: CASSHLGGGNSPLHF
j_gene: TRBJ1-6
d_gene: -
abundance: -
v_gene: TRBV4-3

CDR3nt: TGTGCCAGCAGCTCGCGGGGGGGCTACTATGGCTACACCTTC
CDR3aa: CASSSRGGYYGYTF
j_gene: TRBJ1-2
d_gene: -
abundance: -
v_gene: TRBV5-8

CDR3nt: TGTGCCAGTAGTATATCGGGACAAGAGACCGGGTACACCTTC
CDR3aa: CASSISGQETGYTF
j_gene: TRBJ1-2
d_gene: -
abundance: -
v_gene: TRBV19

CDR3nt: TGTGCCAGCAGCTTAGGAGGACTAGCGGGGGGACAAGAGACCCAGTACTTC
CDR3aa: CASSLGGLAGGQETQYF
j_gene: TRBJ2-5
d_gene: TRBD2
abundance: -
v_gene: TRBV7-2

CDR3nt: TGTGCCGGACAGGGGGACACCGGGGAGCTGTTTTTT
CDR3aa: CAGQGDTGELFF
j_gene: TRBJ2-2
d_gene: TRBD1
abundance: -
v_gene: TRBV19

CDR3nt: TGTGCCAGCAGCCCCGGGACTAGCGTTATGACAGATACGCAGTATTTT
CDR3aa: CASSPGTSVMTDTQYF
j_gene: TRBJ2-3
d_gene: TRBD2
abundance: -
v_gene: TRBV11-3

CDR3nt: TGTGCCAGCACCACTAGGAGCTATGGCTACACCTTC
CDR3aa: CASTTRSYGYTF
j_gene: TRBJ1-2
d_gene: -
abundance: -
v_gene: TRBV2

CDR3nt: TGTGCCAGCAGCCTCGAGGGCCCAGCCATTCGGGGCTACACCTTC
CDR3aa: CASSLEGPAIRGYTF
j_gene: TRBJ1-2
d_gene: -
abundance: -
v_gene: TRBV7-9

CDR3nt: TGTGCCAGCAGCTTCCAGGGACAGGGAGGGACTGAAGCTTTCTTT
CDR3aa: CASSFQGQGGTEAFF
j_gene: TRBJ1-1
d_gene: TRBD1
abundance: -
v_gene: TRBV7-9

CDR3nt: TGTGCCAGCAGCCCGACAGGGGGAGGCGAGACCCAGTACTTC
CDR3aa: CASSPTGGGETQYF
j_gene: TRBJ2-5
d_gene: TRBD1
abundance: -
v_gene: TRBV5-4

CDR3nt: TGTGCCAGTAGAACTGAACAGGGAGGCTACACCTTC
CDR3aa: CASRTEQGGYTF
j_gene: TRBJ1-2
d_gene: -
abundance: -
v_gene: TRBV19

CDR3nt: TGTGCCAGCGACGCTCGGGGGGGGTTGACAGATACGCAGTATTTT
CDR3aa: CASDARGGLTDTQYF
j_gene: TRBJ2-3
d_gene: TRBD2
abundance: -
v_gene: TRBV25-1

CDR3nt: TGCGCCAGCAGCTTGACAGGGGGCAATGAGCAGTTCTTC
CDR3aa: CASSLTGGNEQFF
j_gene: TRBJ2-1
d_gene: TRBD1
abundance: -
v_gene: TRBV5-1

CDR3nt: TGTGCCAGTAGTGCCGAGCGGGAAAACACCGGGGAGCTGTTTTTT
CDR3aa: CASSAERENTGELFF
j_gene: TRBJ2-2
d_gene: TRBD2
abundance: -
v_gene: TRBV19

CDR3nt: TGCAGCGTTGCTGAGGGAGCTAACTATGGCTACACCTTC
CDR3aa: CSVAEGANYGYTF
j_gene: TRBJ1-2
d_gene: -
abundance: -
v_gene: TRBV29-1

CDR3nt: TGTGCCGGGTCGTTAGCCGGAGGACGGTCAGATACGCAGTATTTT
CDR3aa: CAGSLAGGRSDTQYF
j_gene: TRBJ2-3
d_gene: -
abundance: -
v_gene: TRBV6-5

CDR3nt: TGTGCCAGCAGCGCCTCAGGGGGCGGTCAGCCCCAGCATTTT
CDR3aa: CASSASGGGQPQHF
j_gene: TRBJ1-5
d_gene: TRBD1
abundance: few
v_gene: TRBV9

CDR3nt: TGTGCCAGCAGCCCGCCGGGGTCCATCCATTCACCCCTCCACTTT
CDR3aa: CASSPPGSIHSPLHF
j_gene: TRBJ1-6
d_gene: -
abundance: -
v_gene: TRBV5-8

CDR3nt: TGCGCCAGCAGCCAAGATGTAGGGGCAGGTAGTGAAAAACTGTTTTTT
CDR3aa: CASSQDVGAGSEKLFF
j_gene: TRBJ1-4
d_gene: -
abundance: few
v_gene: TRBV4-1

CDR3nt: TGTGCCAGCGGCCTCTACAATGAGCAGTTCTTC
CDR3aa: CASGLYNEQFF
j_gene: TRBJ2-1
d_gene: -
abundance: -
v_gene: TRBV12-3/TRBV12-4